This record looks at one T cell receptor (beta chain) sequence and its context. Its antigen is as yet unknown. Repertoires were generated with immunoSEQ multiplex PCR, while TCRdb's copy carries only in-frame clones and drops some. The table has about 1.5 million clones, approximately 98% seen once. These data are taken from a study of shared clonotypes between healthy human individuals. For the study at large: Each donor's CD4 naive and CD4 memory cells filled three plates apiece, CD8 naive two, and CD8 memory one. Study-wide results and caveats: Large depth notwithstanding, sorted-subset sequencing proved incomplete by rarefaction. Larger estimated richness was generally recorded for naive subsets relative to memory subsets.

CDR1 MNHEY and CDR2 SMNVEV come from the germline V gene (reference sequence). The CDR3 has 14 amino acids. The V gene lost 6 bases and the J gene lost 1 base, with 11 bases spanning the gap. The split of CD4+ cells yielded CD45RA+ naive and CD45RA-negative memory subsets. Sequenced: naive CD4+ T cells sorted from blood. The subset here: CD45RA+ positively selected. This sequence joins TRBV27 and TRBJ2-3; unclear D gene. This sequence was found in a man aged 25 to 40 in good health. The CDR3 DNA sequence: TGTGCCAGCAGCCTCCCTCGACGCACAGATACGCAGTATTTT. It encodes CASSLPRRTDTQYF.